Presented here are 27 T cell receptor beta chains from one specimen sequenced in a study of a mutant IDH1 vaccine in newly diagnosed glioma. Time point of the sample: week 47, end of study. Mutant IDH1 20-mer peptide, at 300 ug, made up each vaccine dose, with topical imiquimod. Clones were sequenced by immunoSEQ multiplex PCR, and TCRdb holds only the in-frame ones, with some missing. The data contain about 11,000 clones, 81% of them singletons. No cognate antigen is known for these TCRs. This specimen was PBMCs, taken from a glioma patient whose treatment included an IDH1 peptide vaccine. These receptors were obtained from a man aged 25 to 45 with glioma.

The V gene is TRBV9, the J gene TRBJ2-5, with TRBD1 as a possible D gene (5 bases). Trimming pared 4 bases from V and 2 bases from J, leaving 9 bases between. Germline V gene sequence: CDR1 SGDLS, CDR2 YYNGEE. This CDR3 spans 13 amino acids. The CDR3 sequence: CASSPRVQETQYF. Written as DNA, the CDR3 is TGTGCCAGCAGCCCCAGGGTTCAAGAGACCCAGTACTTC.

CDR3 in DNA: TGTGCCAGCAGCTTGGGACGGCTCTACGAGCAGTACTTC. The encoded protein is CASSLGRLYEQYF. The chain is built from TRBV5-6 and TRBJ2-7; no clear D gene. V was clipped by 0 bases and J by 3 bases, with 7 bases between them. Germline V gene sequence: CDR1 SGHDT, CDR2 YYEEEE. This CDR3 region has 13 residues.

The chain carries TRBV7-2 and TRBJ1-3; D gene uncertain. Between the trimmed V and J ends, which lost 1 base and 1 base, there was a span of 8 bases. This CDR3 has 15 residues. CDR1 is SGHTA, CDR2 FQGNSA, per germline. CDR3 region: CASSLDRISGNTIYF. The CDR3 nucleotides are TGTGCCAGCAGCTTAGACCGGATATCTGGAAACACCATATATTTT.

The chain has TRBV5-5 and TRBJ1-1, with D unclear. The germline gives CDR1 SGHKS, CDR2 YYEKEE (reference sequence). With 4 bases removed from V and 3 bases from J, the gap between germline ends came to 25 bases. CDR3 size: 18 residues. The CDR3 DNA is TGTGCCAGCAGCGATTTCAGGTCGGCACCTCTGATCGACACTGAAGCTTTCTTT. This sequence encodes CASSDFRSAPLIDTEAFF.

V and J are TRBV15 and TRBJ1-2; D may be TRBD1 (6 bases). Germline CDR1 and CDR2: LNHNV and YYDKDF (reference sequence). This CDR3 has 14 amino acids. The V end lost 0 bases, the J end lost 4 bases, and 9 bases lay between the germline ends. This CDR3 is CATSREGGGYGYTF. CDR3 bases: TGTGCCACCAGCAGAGAGGGAGGGGGCTATGGCTACACCTTC.

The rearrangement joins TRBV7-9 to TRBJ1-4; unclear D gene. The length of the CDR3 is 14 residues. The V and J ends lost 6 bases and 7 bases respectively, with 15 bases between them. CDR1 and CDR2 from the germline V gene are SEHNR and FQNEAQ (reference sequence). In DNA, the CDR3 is TGTGCCAGCAGTTTCACGAGAGATGGTGAAAAACTGTTTTTT. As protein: CASSFTRDGEKLFF. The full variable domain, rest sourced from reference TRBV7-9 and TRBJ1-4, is DTGVSQNPRHKITKRGQNVTFRCDPISEHNRLYWYRQTLGQGPEFLTYFQNEAQLEKSRLLSDRFSAERPKGSFSTLEIQRTEQGDSAMYLCASSFTRDGEKLFFGSGTQLSVL.

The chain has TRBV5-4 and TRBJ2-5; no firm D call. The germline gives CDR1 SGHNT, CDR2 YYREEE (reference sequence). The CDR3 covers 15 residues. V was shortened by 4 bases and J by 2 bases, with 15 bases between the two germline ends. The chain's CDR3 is CASSPEVVEQETQYF. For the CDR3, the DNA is TGTGCCAGCAGCCCGGAAGTAGTAGAGCAAGAGACCCAGTACTTC.

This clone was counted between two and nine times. The CDR3, as DNA: TGTGCCAGCAGCCAAGGGCAGGAGAATGGCTACACCTTC. Translation: CASSQGQENGYTF. The chain employs TRBV5-4 and TRBJ1-2; D call uncertain. CDR1 and CDR2 from the germline V gene are SGHNT and YYREEE (reference sequence). The ends were cut back, 4 bases at V and 6 bases at J, with 13 bases in the middle. This CDR3 comprises 13 residues.

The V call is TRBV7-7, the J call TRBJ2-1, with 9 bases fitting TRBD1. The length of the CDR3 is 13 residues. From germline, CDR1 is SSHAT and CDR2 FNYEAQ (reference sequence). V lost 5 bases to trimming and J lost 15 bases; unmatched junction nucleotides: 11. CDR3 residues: CASSPGVGQGWFF. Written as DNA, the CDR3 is TGTGCCAGCAGCCCCGGTGTGGGACAGGGCTGGTTCTTC.

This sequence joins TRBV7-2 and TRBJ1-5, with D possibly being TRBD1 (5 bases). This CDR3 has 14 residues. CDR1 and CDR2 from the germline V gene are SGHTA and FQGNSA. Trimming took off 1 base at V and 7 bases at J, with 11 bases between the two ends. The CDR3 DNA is TGTGCCAGCAGCTTAGATGGGGGGGAACAGCCCCAGCATTTT. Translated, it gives CASSLDGGEQPQHF.

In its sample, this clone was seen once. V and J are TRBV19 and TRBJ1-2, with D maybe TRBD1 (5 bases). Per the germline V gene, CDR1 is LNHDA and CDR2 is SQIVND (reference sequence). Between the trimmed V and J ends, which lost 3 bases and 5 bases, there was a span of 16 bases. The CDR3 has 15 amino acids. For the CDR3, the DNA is TGTGCCAGTAGTATCCGGGACGCAGGAGTTTATGGCTACACCTTC. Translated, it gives CASSIRDAGVYGYTF.

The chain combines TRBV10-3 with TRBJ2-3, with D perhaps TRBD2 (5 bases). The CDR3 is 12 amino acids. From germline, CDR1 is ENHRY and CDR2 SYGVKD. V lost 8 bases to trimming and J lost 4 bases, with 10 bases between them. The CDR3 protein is CAIASGADTQYF. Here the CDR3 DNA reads TGTGCCATCGCCTCCGGGGCAGATACGCAGTATTTT.

The CDR3 sequence: CASRADGNTITEAFF. CDR3 bases: TGTGCCAGCAGGGCAGACGGGAATACTATCACTGAAGCTTTCTTT. The genes are TRBV7-6 and TRBJ1-1; the D is unclear. The CDR3 is 15 residues long. V was pared by 6 bases and J by 4 bases, with 18 bases between. From germline, CDR1 is SGHVS and CDR2 FNYEAQ.

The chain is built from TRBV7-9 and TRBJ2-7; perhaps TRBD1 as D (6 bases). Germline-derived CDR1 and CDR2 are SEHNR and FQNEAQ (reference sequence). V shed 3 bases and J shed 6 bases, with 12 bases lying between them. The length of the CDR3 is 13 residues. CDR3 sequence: CASSFGGGFEQYF. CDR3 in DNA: TGTGCCAGCAGCTTTGGGGGCGGCTTCGAGCAGTACTTC.

In DNA form, the CDR3 reads TGTGCCAGCAGCGAGAGACGGACAGTTATAGGCAATCAGCCCCAGCATTTT. Residues: CASSERRTVIGNQPQHF. V usage is TRBV5-5 and J usage is TRBJ1-5, with D perhaps TRBD1 (6 bases). Trimming took off 4 bases at V and 2 bases at J, with 19 bases between the two ends. Germline assignment: CDR1 SGHKS and CDR2 YYEKEE (reference sequence). CDR3 size: 17 residues.

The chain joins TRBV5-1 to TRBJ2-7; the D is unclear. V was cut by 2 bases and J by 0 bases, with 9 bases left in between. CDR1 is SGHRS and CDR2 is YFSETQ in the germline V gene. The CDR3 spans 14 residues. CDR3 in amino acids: CASSFLNRSYEQYF. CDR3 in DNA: TGCGCCAGCAGCTTTTTAAACCGCTCCTACGAGCAGTACTTC.

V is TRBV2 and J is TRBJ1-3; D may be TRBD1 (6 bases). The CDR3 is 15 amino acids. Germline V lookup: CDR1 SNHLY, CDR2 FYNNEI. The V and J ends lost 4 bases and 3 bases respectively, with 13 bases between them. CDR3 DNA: TGTGCCAGCAGTGCCACAGGGTTTGGTGGAAACACCATATATTTT. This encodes CASSATGFGGNTIYF.

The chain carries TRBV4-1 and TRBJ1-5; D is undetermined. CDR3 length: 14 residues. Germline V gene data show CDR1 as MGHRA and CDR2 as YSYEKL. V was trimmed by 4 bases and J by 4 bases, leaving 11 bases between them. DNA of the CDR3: TGCGCCAGCAGCCTGCGGTCACTGAATCAGCCCCAGCATTTT. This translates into CASSLRSLNQPQHF.

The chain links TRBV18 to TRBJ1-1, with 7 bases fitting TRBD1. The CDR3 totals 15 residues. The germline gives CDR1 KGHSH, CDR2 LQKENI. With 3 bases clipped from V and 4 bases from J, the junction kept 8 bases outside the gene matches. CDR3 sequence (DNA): TGTGCCAGCTCACCCGCAGGGGGGAGGGGCACTGAAGCTTTCTTT. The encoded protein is CASSPAGGRGTEAFF.

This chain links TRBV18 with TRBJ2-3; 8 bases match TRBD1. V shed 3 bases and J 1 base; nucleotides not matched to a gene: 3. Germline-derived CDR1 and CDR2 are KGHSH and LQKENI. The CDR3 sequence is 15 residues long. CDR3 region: CASSPGQVGTDTQYF. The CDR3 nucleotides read TGTGCCAGCTCACCGGGACAGGTGGGCACAGATACGCAGTATTTT.

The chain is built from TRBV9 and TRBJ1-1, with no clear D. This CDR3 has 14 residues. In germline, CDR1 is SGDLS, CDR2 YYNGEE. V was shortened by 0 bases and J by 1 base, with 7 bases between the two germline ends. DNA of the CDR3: TGTGCCAGCAGCGTAGGTGGCGAGAACACTGAAGCTTTCTTT. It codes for CASSVGGENTEAFF. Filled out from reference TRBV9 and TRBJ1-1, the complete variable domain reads DSGVTQTPKHLITATGQRVTLRCSPRSGDLSVYWYQQSLDQGLQFLIQYYNGEERAKGNILERFSAQQFPDLHSELNLSSLELGDSALYFCASSVGGENTEAFFGQGTRLTVV.

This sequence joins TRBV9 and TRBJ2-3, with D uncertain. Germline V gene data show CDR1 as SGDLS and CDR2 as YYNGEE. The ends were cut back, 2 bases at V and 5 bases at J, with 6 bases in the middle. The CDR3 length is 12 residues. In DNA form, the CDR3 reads TGTGCCAGCAGCGTTTCGGGAGATACGCAGTATTTT. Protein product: CASSVSGDTQYF. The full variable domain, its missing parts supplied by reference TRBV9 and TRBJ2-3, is DSGVTQTPKHLITATGQRVTLRCSPRSGDLSVYWYQQSLDQGLQFLIQYYNGEERAKGNILERFSAQQFPDLHSELNLSSLELGDSALYFCASSVSGDTQYFGPGTRLTVL.

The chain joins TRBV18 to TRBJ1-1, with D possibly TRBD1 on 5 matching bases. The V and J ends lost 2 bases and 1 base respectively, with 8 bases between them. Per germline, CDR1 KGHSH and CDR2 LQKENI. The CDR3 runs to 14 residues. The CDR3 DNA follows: TGTGCCAGCTCACCATACGGGGCGAACACTGAAGCTTTCTTT. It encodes CASSPYGANTEAFF.

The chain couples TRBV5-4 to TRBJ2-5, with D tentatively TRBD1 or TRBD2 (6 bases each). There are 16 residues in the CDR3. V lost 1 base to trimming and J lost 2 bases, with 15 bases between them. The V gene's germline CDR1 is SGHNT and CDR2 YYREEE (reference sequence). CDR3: CASSLLRGGGQETQYF. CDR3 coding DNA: TGTGCCAGCAGCTTGTTAAGAGGAGGGGGTCAAGAGACCCAGTACTTC.

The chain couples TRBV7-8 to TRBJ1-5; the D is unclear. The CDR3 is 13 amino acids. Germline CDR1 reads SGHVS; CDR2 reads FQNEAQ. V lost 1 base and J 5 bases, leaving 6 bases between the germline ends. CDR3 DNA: TGTGCCAGCAGCTTAGGAGGAGATCAGCCCCAGCATTTT. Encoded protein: CASSLGGDQPQHF. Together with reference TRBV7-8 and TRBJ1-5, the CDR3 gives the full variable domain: GAGVSQSPRYKVAKRGQDVALRCDPISGHVSLFWYQQALGQGPEFLTYFQNEAQLDKSGLPSDRFFAERPEGSVSTLKIQRTQQEDSAVYLCASSLGGDQPQHFGDGTRLSIL.

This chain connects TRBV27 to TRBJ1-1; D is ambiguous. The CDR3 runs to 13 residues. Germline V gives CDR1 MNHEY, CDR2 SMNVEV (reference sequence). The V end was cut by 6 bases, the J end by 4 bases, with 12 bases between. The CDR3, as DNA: TGTGCCAGCAGCGCTGGTTCCGGCACTGAAGCTTTCTTT. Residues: CASSAGSGTEAFF.

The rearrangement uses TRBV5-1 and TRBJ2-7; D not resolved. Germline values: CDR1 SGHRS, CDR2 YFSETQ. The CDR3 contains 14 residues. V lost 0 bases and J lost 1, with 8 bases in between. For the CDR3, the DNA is TGCGCCAGCAGCTTGGAGCACACTTCCTACGAGCAGTACTTC. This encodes CASSLEHTSYEQYF.